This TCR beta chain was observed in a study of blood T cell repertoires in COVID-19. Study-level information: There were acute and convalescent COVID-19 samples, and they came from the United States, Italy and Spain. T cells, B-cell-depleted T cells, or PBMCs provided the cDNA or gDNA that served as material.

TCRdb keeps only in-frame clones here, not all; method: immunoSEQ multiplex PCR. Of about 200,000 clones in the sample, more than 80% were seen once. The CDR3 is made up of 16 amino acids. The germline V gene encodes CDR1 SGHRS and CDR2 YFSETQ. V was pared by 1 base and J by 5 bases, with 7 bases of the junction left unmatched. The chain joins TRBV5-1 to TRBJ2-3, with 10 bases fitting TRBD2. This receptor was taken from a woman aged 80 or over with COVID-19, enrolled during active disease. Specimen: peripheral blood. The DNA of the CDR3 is TGCGCCAGCAGCTTGCCCCTAGCGGGAGCATTAGATACGCAGTATTTT. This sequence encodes CASSLPLAGALDTQYF. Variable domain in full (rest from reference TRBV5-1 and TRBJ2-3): KAGVTQTPRYLIKTRGQQVTLSCSPISGHRSVSWYQQTPGQGLQFLFEYFSETQRNKGNFPGRFSGRQFSNSRSEMNVSTLELGDSALYLCASSLPLAGALDTQYFGPGTRLTVL.